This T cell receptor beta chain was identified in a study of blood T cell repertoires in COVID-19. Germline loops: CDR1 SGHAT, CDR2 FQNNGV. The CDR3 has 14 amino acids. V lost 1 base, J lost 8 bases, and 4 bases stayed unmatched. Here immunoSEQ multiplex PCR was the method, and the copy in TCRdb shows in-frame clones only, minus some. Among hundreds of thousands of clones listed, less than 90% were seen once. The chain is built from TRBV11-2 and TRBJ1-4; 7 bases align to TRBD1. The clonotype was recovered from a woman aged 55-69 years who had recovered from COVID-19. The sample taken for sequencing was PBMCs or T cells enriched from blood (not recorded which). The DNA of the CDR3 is TGTGCCAGCAGCTTAGCCGGGACAGCCGAAAAACTGTTTTTT. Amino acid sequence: CASSLAGTAEKLFF.